This TCR beta chain was retrieved from a study of blood T cell repertoires in COVID-19. Study context: T cells, B-cell-depleted T cells, or PBMCs supplied cDNA or gDNA.

Produced via immunoSEQ multiplex PCR; TCRdb's table is partial and in-frame only. The sample holds about 260,000 clones; about 87% are singletons and the top ten take roughly 4.9%. Enrolled during active infection, Seattle patients were then followed longitudinally. The CDR3 has 13 amino acids. Germline-derived CDR1 and CDR2 are MGHRA and YSYEKL. V lost 4 bases to trimming and J lost 6 bases, with 12 bases between them. V usage is TRBV4-1 and J usage is TRBJ1-2; D perhaps matches TRBD1 (5 bases). Sequenced: peripheral blood. The TCR comes from a woman aged 55-69 years with COVID-19, enrolled during active disease. The CDR3 region has the DNA TGCGCCAGCAGCCCTGAGGGGACTAATGGCTACACCTTC. Its translation: CASSPEGTNGYTF.